These 15 T cell receptor beta chains share one sample of origin, sequenced in a study of regulatory T cells in long-lasting Graves disease. To make TCR beta libraries, researchers used iRepertoire HTBI primers and Arm-PCR of CDR3 regions. TCRdb fed the multiplex PCR reads into MiXCR, producing one record per CDR3 protein. Of about 400,000 distinct CDR3 sequences listed, around 16% are singletons. Time point given: newly diagnosed GD, antithyroid drugs for less than 3 months. The TCR library used RNA extracted from PBMCs. This sample was also put to use in a study of T cells in Graves' hyperthyroidism and ophthalmopathy.

The source was peripheral blood mononuclear cells (PBMCs), collected at new diagnosis, from a patient treated with antithyroid drugs. These receptors were taken from a woman aged 40 to 55 with Graves disease.

This clonotype was found many times. V is TRBV27 and J is TRBJ2-2; tentatively, D is TRBD2 (5 bases). The V end lost 5 bases, the J end lost 7 bases, and 14 bases lay between the germline ends. The CDR3 is 14 amino acids. From germline, CDR1 is MNHEY and CDR2 SMNVEV (reference sequence). CDR3 residues: CASSASGISGELFF. Written as DNA, the CDR3 is TGTGCCAGCAGTGCGTCGGGGATAAGCGGGGAGCTGTTTTTT.

This clonotype has a count of ten or more. The chain links TRBV11-2 to TRBJ2-1; possibly TRBD1 or TRBD2 for D (5 bases each). Germline V gene sequence: CDR1 SGHAT, CDR2 FQNNGV. This CDR3 spans 12 amino acids. V was clipped by 4 bases and J by 13 bases, with 14 bases between them. The CDR3 region is CASSSFRDPQFF. In DNA form, the CDR3 reads TGTGCCAGCAGCTCCTTCCGGGACCCACAGTTCTTC. Variable domain in full (rest from reference TRBV11-2 and TRBJ2-1): EAGVAQSPRYKIIEKRQSVAFWCNPISGHATLYWYQQILGQGPKLLIQFQNNGVVDDSQLPKDRFSAERLKGVDSTLKIQPAKLEDSAVYLCASSSFRDPQFFGPGTRLTVL.

This clonotype was counted a single time. This chain joins TRBV7-2 and TRBJ2-7; the D gene is possibly TRBD2 (5 bases). The germline CDR1 and CDR2 sequences are SGHTA and FQGNSA. Deletions cut 0 bases from V and 5 bases from J, with 8 bases between. There are 13 residues in the CDR3. CDR3 region: CASSLALEDEQYF. For the CDR3, the DNA is TGTGCCAGCAGCTTAGCCTTGGAGGACGAGCAGTACTTC.

In regard to this clonotype: One base away lies a much larger clone, so this may be a sequencing read error. This rearrangement joins TRBV12-5 to TRBJ2-3; TRBD2 agrees at 7 bases. Trimming took 3 bases from V and 4 from J; bases not matched to a gene: 4. This CDR3 spans 14 amino acids. Germline values: CDR1 LGHNT, CDR2 FRNRAP. DNA of the CDR3: TGTGCTAGTGGTTTTCCAGCGGGGTCAGATACGCAGTATTTT. Amino acids: CASGFPAGSDTQYF.

In this sample, this clonotype turned up many times. The CDR3 here is CASSLGLAGAPKQYF. The DNA of the CDR3 is TGTGCCAGCAGCCTTGGACTAGCGGGAGCTCCCAAGCAGTACTTC. V is TRBV11-3 and J is TRBJ2-7, with 13 bases matching TRBD2. Per germline, CDR1 SGHNT and CDR2 YENEEA. J was trimmed by 8 bases and V by 5 bases; bases with no gene match: 9. The CDR3 covers 15 residues.

This chain connects TRBV5-1 to TRBJ2-3; D may be TRBD2 (6 bases). The CDR3 sequence is 15 residues long. Trimming took off 4 bases at V and 5 bases at J, with 17 bases between the two ends. The germline V gene encodes CDR1 SGHRS and CDR2 YFSETQ. The CDR3, as DNA: TGCGCCAGCAGCCCGCTTGTTCCGGGGGAAGATACGCAGTATTTT. Its protein is CASSPLVPGEDTQYF.

This clonotype appeared many times. J is TRBJ2-7 and V is TRBV11-2; D gene uncertain. CDR3 length: 14 residues. Trimming pared 4 bases from V and 5 bases from J, leaving 15 bases between. Germline V gene data show CDR1 as SGHAT and CDR2 as FQNNGV. The CDR3 region is CASSYDGGMNEQYF. As DNA, the CDR3 is TGTGCCAGCAGCTATGACGGTGGAATGAACGAGCAGTACTTC.

This clonotype was seen at least ten times. The chain is built from TRBV12-3 or TRBV12-4 and TRBJ1-1, with D possibly TRBD1 on 5 matching bases. The CDR3 is 14 residues long. V was clipped by 7 bases and J by 4 bases, with 16 bases between them. The CDR3 region is CASNMGGVGTEAFF. The CDR3 region has the DNA TGTGCCAGCAACATGGGAGGGGTAGGCACTGAAGCTTTCTTT.

This clonotype has a count of ten or more. The chain couples TRBV19 to TRBJ2-1; 7 bases match TRBD1. Germline V CDR1 and CDR2: LNHDA, SQIVND (reference sequence). J was trimmed by 4 bases and V by 2 bases; bases with no gene match: 2. This CDR3 contains 14 residues. CDR3 DNA: TGTGCCAGTAGTATACAGGGACAGTACAATGAGCAGTTCTTC. Residues: CASSIQGQYNEQFF.

This clonotype showed up many times. The V call is TRBV6-2 or TRBV6-3, the J call TRBJ2-7, with 11 bases that match TRBD2. J was trimmed by 2 bases and V by 2 bases; bases with no gene match: 11. This CDR3 spans 18 amino acids. CDR1 is MNHEY, CDR2 SVGEGT, per germline. The CDR3 DNA sequence: TGTGCCAGCAGTTACGATTGGACTAGCGGGCCGAAAGCCTACGAGCAGTACTTC. As protein: CASSYDWTSGPKAYEQYF.

This clonotype was found a few times. CDR3 in amino acids: CASSIGQGDQPQHF. DNA of the CDR3: TGTGCCAGTAGTATCGGGCAGGGGGACCAGCCCCAGCATTTT. The V and J genes are TRBV19 and TRBJ1-5; 7 bases map to TRBD1. J was trimmed by 7 bases and V by 3 bases; bases with no gene match: 6. Germline assignment: CDR1 LNHDA and CDR2 SQIVND (reference sequence). This CDR3 is 14 amino acids long.

With regard to this clonotype: A much larger clone differs from this one at a single base, so this may be a read error. The chain uses TRBV29-1 and TRBJ2-5; 11 bases align to TRBD1. The CDR3 extends over 15 amino acids. Germline V CDR1 and CDR2: SQVTM, ANQGSEA. The CDR3 sequence: CSVTGTGGRKETQHF. The CDR3 region has the DNA TGCAGCGTAACCGGGACAGGGGGTAGGAAAGAGACCCAGCACTTC.

V usage is TRBV11-3 and J usage is TRBJ1-1; unclear D gene. V was clipped by 1 base and J by 2 bases, with 11 bases between them. Germline V lookup: CDR1 SGHNT, CDR2 YENEEA. This CDR3 comprises 15 residues. CDR3 amino acids: CASSLGQATNTEAFF. The CDR3 region has the DNA TGTGCCAGCAGCTTAGGTCAGGCTACCAACACTGAAGCTTTCTTT.

The chain is built from TRBV19 and TRBJ2-6; 9 nucleotides line up with TRBD1. V lost 8 bases, J lost 2 bases, and 4 bases stayed unmatched. This CDR3 region has 15 residues. The V gene's germline CDR1 is LNHDA and CDR2 SQIVND (reference sequence). The CDR3 nucleotides read TGTGCCAGTCCAACAGGGGGCGCTGGGGCCAACGTCCTGACTTTC. Translated, it gives CASPTGGAGANVLTF.

This clonotype was recorded many times. The chain links TRBV7-8 to TRBJ2-2; weak D call: TRBD2 (6 bases). Germline lookup yields CDR1 SGHVS and CDR2 FQNEAQ. V lost 5 bases, J lost 9 bases, and 22 bases lay in between. The CDR3 covers 16 residues. The CDR3 sequence is CASSTAWRDSGRELFF. The CDR3 DNA follows: TGTGCCAGCAGCACCGCCTGGCGGGATTCCGGAAGGGAGCTGTTTTTT. Complete variable domain (other parts from reference TRBV7-8 and TRBJ2-2): GAGVSQSPRYKVAKRGQDVALRCDPISGHVSLFWYQQALGQGPEFLTYFQNEAQLDKSGLPSDRFFAERPEGSVSTLKIQRTQQEDSAVYLCASSTAWRDSGRELFFGEGSRLTVL.